This TCR beta chain derives from a study of blood T cell repertoires in COVID-19. The protocol was immunoSEQ multiplex PCR, while the TCRdb copy is restricted to in-frame clones and leaves out a portion. The table records some 110,000 clones, roughly two thirds of them present only once. This CDR3 comprises 14 residues. Germline CDR1 MNHNS, CDR2 SASEGT. The ends were cut back, 3 bases at V and 5 bases at J, with 12 bases in the middle. The chain links TRBV6-1 to TRBJ2-3, with D tentatively TRBD1 (6 bases). The specimen was peripheral blood. This receptor was obtained from a human donor with acute or convalescent COVID-19. The donor label of this sample is uncertain. This CDR3 is CASSEQGLGDTQYF. DNA of the CDR3: TGTGCCAGCAGTGAGCAGGGGCTGGGAGATACGCAGTATTTT.